The clone carrying this TCR beta chain was seen once. The data were taken from a study of blood T cell repertoires in COVID-19. Profiling relied on immunoSEQ multiplex PCR, and the TCRdb table lists in-frame clones only, not all of them. The sample lists about 17,000 clones, roughly 86% occurring once. The V and J ends lost 7 bases and 3 bases respectively, with 10 bases between them. CDR1 and CDR2 (germline): MDHEN, SYDVKM. CDR3 size: 12 residues. This chain connects TRBV28 to TRBJ2-7; D possibly corresponds to TRBD1 (7 bases). The clonotype comes from a human donor in a cohort sampled during active COVID-19. Sequences were obtained from peripheral blood. CDR3 protein: CASTGGIYEQYF. CDR3 nucleotide sequence: TGTGCCAGCACAGGGGGGATCTACGAGCAGTACTTC.